The subject of this entry is one TCR beta chain. The study recruited people aged about 18 to 95 years across approximately 23 US areas. This table comes from immunoSEQ multiplex PCR, and its TCRdb copy is limited to in-frame clones, with some not included. The sample gives more than 110,000 clones, about nine tenths of which show up once; about 4.4% is in the top ten. This sample is part of a study of blood T cell repertoires in COVID-19. As for the study in general: Specimens from acute and convalescent COVID-19 originated in the United States, Italy and Spain.

The CDR3 runs to 17 residues. Deletions cut 4 bases from V and 7 bases from J, with 23 bases between. Germline CDR1 LNHDA, CDR2 SQIVND (reference sequence). The chain carries TRBV19 and TRBJ2-1; perhaps TRBD2 as D (6 bases). The sequenced material came from PBMCs or T cells enriched from blood (not recorded which). The source of this sequence is a man between 50 and 59 years old who had recovered from COVID-19. In DNA, the CDR3 is TGTGCCAGTAGTACCGGGGGTGGGGACTTCCCCTGGAATGAGCAGTTCTTC. This gives the protein CASSTGGGDFPWNEQFF.